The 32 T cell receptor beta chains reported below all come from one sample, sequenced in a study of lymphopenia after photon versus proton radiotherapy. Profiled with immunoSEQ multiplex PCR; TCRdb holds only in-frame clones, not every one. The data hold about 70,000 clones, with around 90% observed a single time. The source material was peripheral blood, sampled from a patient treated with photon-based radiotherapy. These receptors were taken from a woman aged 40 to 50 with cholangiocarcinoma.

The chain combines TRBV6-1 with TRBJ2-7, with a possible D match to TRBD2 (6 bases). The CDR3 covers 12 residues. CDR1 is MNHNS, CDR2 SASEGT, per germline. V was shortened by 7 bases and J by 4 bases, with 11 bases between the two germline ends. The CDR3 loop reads CASNGGIYEQYF. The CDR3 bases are TGTGCCAGCAATGGAGGGATTTACGAGCAGTACTTC.

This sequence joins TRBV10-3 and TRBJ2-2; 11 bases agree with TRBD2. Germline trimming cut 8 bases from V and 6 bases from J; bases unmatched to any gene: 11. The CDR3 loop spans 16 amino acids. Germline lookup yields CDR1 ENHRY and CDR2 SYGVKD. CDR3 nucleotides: TGTGCCATCGGGTCTAGCGGGGGGACGGGTCCCGGGGAGCTGTTTTTT. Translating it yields CAIGSSGGTGPGELFF.

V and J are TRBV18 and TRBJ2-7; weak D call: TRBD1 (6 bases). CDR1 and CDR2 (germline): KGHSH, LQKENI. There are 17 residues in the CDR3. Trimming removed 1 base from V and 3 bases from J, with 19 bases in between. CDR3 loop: CASSPQVRQGRDYEQYF. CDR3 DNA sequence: TGTGCCAGCTCACCACAGGTCCGCCAGGGGCGAGACTACGAGCAGTACTTC.

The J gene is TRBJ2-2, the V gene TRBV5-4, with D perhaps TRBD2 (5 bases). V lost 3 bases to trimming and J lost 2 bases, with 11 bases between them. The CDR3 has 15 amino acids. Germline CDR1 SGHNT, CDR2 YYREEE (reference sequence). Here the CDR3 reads CASSSAGINTGELFF. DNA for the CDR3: TGTGCCAGCAGCTCCGCCGGGATAAACACCGGGGAGCTGTTTTTT.

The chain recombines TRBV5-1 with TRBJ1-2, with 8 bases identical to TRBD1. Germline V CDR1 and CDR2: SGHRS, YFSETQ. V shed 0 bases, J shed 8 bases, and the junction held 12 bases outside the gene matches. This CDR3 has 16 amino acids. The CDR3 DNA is TGCGCCAGCAGCTTGGTTTTTTCAGGGGGCATGGACGGCTACACCTTC. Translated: CASSLVFSGGMDGYTF.

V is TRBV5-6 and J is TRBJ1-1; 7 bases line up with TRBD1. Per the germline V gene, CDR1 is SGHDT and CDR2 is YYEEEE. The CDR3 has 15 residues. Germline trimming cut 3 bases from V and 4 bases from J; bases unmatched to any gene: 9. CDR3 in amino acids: CASSSEGAASTEAFF. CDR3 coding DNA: TGTGCCAGCAGCTCAGAGGGGGCGGCGAGCACTGAAGCTTTCTTT.

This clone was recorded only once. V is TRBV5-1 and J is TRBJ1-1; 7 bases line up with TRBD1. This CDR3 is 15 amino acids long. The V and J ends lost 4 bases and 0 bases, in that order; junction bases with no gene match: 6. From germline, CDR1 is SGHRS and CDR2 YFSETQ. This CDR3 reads CASSLTGTVNTEAFF. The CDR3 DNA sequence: TGCGCCAGCAGCCTAACCGGGACAGTGAACACTGAAGCTTTCTTT.

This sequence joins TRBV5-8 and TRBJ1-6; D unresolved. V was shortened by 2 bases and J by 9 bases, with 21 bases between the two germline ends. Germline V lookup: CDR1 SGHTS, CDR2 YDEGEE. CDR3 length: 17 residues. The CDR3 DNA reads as TGTGCCAGCAGCTTTCGGGAGGGTCTCGTCGTCTCTTCACCCCTCCACTTT. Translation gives CASSFREGLVVSSPLHF.

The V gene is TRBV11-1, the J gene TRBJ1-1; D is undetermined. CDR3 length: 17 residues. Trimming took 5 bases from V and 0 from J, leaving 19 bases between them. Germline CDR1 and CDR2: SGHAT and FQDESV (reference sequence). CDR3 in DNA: TGTGCCAGCAGCCCGGTTTTCGGTACCCTCATGAACACTGAAGCTTTCTTT. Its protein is CASSPVFGTLMNTEAFF.

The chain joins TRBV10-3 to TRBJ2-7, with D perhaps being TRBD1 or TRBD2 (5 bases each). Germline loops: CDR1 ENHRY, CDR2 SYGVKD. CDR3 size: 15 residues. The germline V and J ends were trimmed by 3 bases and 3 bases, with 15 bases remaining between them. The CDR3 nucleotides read TGTGCCATCAGTGATTCCGGGGCCGTGTACTACGAGCAGTACTTC. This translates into CAISDSGAVYYEQYF.

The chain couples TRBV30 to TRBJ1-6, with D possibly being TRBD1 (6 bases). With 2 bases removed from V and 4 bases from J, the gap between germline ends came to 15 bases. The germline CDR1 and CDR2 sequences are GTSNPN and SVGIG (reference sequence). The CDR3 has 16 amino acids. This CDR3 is CAWSMGAIRYNSPLHF. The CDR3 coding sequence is TGTGCCTGGAGTATGGGGGCAATAAGGTATAATTCACCCCTCCACTTT.

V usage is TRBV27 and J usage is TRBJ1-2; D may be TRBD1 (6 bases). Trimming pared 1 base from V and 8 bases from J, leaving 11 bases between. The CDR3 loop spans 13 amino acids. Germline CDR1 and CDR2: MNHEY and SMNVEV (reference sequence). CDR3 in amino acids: CASSLWGAGGYTF. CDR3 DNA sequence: TGTGCCAGCAGTTTATGGGGGGCGGGAGGCTACACCTTC.

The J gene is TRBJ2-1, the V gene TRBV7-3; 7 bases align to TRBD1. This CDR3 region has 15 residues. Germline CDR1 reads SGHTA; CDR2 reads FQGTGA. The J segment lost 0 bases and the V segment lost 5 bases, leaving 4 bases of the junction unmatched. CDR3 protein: CASSATGSSYNEQFF. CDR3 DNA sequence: TGTGCCAGCAGCGCGACAGGGAGCTCCTACAATGAGCAGTTCTTC.

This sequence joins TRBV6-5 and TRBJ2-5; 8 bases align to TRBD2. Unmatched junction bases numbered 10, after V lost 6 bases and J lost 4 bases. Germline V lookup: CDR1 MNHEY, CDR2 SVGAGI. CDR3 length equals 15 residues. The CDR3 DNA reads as TGTGCCAGCAGCCCCCGGGGGGGCGTAAGAGAGACCCAGTACTTC. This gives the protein CASSPRGGVRETQYF.

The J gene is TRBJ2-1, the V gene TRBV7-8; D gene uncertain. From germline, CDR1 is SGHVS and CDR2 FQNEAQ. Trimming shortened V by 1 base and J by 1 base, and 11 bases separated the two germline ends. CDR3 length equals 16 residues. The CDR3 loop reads CASSLDRVVSYNEQFF. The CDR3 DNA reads TGTGCCAGCAGCTTAGATAGGGTTGTTTCCTACAATGAGCAGTTCTTC.

The CDR3 here is CASSPVDTQYF. The CDR3 coding sequence is TGTGCCAGCTCACCGGTCGATACGCAGTATTTT. V and J are TRBV18 and TRBJ2-3; no clear D gene. CDR1 and CDR2 from the germline V gene are KGHSH and LQKENI. Trimming cost V 3 bases and J 6 bases, with 4 bases left between them. This CDR3 has 11 amino acids.

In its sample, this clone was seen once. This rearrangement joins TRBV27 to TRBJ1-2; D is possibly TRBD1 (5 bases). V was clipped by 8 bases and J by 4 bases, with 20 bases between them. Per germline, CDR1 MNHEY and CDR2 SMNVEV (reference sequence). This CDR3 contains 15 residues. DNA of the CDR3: TGTGCCAGCCGTCCGACAGCGGGGGGGATCTATGGCTACACCTTC. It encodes CASRPTAGGIYGYTF.

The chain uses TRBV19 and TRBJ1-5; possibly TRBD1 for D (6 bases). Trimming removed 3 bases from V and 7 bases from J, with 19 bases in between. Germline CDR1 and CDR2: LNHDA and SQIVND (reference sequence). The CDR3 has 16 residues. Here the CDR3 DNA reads TGTGCCAGTAGTATTGAGTACAGGGCTACGGCGCAGCCCCAGCATTTT. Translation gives CASSIEYRATAQPQHF. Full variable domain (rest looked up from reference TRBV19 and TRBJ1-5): DGGITQSPKYLFRKEGQNVTLSCEQNLNHDAMYWYRQDPGQGLRLIYYSQIVNDFQKGDIAEGYSVSREKKESFPLTVTSAQKNPTAFYLCASSIEYRATAQPQHFGDGTRLSIL.

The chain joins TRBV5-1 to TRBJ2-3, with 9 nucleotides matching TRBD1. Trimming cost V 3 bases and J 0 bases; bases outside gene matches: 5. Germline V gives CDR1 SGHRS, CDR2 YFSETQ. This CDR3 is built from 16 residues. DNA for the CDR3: TGCGCCAGCAGCTCATTGACAGGGGGGAGCACAGATACGCAGTATTTT. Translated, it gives CASSSLTGGSTDTQYF.

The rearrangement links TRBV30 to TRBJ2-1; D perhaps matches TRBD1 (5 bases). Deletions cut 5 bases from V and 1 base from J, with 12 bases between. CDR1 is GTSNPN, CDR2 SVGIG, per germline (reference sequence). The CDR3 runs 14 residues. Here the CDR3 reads CAWSVDSSYNEQFF. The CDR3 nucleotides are TGTGCCTGGTCGGTTGACAGTTCCTACAATGAGCAGTTCTTC. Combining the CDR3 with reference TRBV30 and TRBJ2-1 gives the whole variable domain SQTIHQWPATLVQPVGSPLSLECTVEGTSNPNLYWYRQAAGRGLQLLFYSVGIGQISSEVPQNLSASRPQDRQFILSSKKLLLSDSGFYLCAWSVDSSYNEQFFGPGTRLTVL.

The CDR3 nucleotides are TGTGCCACCAGCACCTCCCACGGTAGGGGGGCTGCCAAAAACATTCAGTACTTC. This codes for CATSTSHGRGAAKNIQYF. The chain joins TRBV15 to TRBJ2-4; the D call may be TRBD1 or TRBD2 (6 bases each). The V gene lost 4 bases and the J gene lost 1 base, with 20 bases spanning the gap. Germline CDR1 reads LNHNV; CDR2 reads YYDKDF (reference sequence). This CDR3 comprises 18 residues.

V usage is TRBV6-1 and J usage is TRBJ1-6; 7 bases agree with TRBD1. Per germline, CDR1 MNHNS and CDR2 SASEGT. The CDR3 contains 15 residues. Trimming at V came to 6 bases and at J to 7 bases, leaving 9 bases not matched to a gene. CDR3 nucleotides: TGTGCCAGCAGATTCGACAGGGTCGGGAATTCACCCCTCCACTTT. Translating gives CASRFDRVGNSPLHF.

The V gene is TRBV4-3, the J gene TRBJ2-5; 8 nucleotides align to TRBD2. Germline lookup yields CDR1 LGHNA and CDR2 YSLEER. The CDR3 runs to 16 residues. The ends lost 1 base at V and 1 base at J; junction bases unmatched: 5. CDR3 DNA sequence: TGCGCCAGCAGCCAAGGGGCGGGAGGTCCCCAAGAGACCCAGTACTTC. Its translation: CASSQGAGGPQETQYF.

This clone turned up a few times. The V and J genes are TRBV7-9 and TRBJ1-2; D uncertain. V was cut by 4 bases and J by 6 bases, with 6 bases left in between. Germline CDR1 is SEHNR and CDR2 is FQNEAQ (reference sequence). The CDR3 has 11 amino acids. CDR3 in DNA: TGTGCCAGCAGCTGGAGTGATGGCTACACCTTC. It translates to CASSWSDGYTF. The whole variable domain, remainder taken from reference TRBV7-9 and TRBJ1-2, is DTGVSQNPRHKITKRGQNVTFRCDPISEHNRLYWYRQTLGQGPEFLTYFQNEAQLEKSRLLSDRFSAERPKGSFSTLEIQRTEQGDSAMYLCASSWSDGYTFGSGTRLTVV.

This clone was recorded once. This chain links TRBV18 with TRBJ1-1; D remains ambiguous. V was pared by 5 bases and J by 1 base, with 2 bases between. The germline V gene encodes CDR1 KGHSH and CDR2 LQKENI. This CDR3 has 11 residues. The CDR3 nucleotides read TGTGCCAGCTCAGAGAACACTGAAGCTTTCTTT. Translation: CASSENTEAFF.

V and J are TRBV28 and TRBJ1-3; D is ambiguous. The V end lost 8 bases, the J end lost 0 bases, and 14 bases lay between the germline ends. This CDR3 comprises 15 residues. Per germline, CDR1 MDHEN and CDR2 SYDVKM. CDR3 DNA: TGTGCCAGCGTCTCCAGGCCTGGCTCTGGAAACACCATATATTTT. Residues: CASVSRPGSGNTIYF.

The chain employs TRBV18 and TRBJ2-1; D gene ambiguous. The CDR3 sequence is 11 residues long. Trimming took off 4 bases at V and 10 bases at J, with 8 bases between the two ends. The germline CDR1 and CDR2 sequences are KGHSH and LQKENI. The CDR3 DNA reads TGTGCCAGCTCACTTTCAGGCGAGCAGTTCTTC. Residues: CASSLSGEQFF.

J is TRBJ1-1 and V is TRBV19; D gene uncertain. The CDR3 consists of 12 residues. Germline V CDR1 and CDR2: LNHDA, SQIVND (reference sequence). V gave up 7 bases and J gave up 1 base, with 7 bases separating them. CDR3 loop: CASTEQNTEAFF. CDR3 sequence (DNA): TGTGCCAGTACAGAACAGAACACTGAAGCTTTCTTT.

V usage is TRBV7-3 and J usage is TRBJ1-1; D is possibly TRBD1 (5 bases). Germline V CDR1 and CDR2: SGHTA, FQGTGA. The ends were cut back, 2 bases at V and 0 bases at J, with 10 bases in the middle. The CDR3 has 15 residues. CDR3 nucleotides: TGTGCCAGCAGCTTAGGGGCAGGGATGAACACTGAAGCTTTCTTT. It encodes CASSLGAGMNTEAFF.

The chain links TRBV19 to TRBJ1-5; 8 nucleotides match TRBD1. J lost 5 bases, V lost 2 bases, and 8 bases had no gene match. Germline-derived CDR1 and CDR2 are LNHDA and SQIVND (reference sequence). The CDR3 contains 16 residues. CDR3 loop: CASSISPPGGHQPQHF. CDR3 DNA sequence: TGTGCCAGTAGTATAAGCCCCCCAGGGGGCCATCAGCCCCAGCATTTT.

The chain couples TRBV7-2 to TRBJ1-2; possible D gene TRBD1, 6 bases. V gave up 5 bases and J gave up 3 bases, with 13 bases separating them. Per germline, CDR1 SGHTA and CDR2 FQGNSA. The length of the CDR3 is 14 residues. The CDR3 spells CASSLIPGDYGYTF. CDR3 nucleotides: TGTGCCAGCAGCCTCATCCCAGGGGACTATGGCTACACCTTC.

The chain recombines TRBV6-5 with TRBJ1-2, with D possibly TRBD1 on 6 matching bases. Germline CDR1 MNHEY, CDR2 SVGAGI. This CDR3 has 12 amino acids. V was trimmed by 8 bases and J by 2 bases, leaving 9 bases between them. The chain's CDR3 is CASAGANYGYTF. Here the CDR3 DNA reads TGTGCCAGCGCGGGGGCAAACTATGGCTACACCTTC.